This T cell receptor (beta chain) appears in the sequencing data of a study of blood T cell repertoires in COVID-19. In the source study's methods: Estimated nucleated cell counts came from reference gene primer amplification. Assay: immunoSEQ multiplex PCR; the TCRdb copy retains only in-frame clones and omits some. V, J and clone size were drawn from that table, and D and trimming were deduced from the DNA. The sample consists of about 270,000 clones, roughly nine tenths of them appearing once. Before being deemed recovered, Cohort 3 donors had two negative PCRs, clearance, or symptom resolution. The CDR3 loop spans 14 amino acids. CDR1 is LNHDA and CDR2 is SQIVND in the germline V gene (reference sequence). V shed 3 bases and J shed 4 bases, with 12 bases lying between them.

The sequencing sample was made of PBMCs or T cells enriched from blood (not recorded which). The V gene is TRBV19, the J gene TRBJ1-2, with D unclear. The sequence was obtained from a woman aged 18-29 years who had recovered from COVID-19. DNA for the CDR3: TGTGCCAGTAGTATCAAGTTGACACTCTATGGCTACACCTTC. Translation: CASSIKLTLYGYTF. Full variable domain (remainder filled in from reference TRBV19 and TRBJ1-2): DGGITQSPKYLFRKEGQNVTLSCEQNLNHDAMYWYRQDPGQGLRLIYYSQIVNDFQKGDIAEGYSVSREKKESFPLTVTSAQKNPTAFYLCASSIKLTLYGYTFGSGTRLTVV.